Shown below are 18 T cell receptor beta chains from a single sample sequenced in a study of CXCR3-negative and CXCR3-positive naive CD8 T cells. Study-level findings and limits: Naive cells with CXCR3 showed TRB CDR3s that were more hydrophobic than those in CXCR3-negative naive cells.

Libraries were UMI-labeled 5' RACE TRB cDNA. TCRdb reprocessed the 5' RACE reads and keeps a single row for each CDR3 protein, giving no DNA. This sample's table has approximately 100,000 distinct CDR3 sequences. No antigen has been identified for these receptors. Sequencing input: naive CXCR3+ CD8+ T cells from blood. The subset here: CD45RO-CCR7+CD27+CD95- naive CD8+ T cells expressing CXCR3 (TNR3+). The receptors stem from a human donor in good health. Some clones in this sample may be carry-over from other donors' samples.

The chain combines TRBV7-9 with TRBJ2-7; the D call of TRBD1 rests on TCRdb alone, since no DNA is present to check it. Germline V gives CDR1 SEHNR, CDR2 FQNEAQ (reference sequence). The CDR3 totals 16 residues. CDR3 residues: CASSSRGGQGADEQYF.

The rearrangement uses TRBV7-9 and TRBJ2-2; TCRdb returns TRBD2, unconfirmable since there is no DNA. This CDR3 has 17 residues. Germline V gives CDR1 SEHNR, CDR2 FQNEAQ (reference sequence). CDR3 in amino acids: CASSTPPEGLAAGELFF.

The genes are TRBV15 and TRBJ1-1. CDR1 LNHNV and CDR2 YYDKDF come from the germline V gene (reference sequence). This CDR3 is built from 15 residues. The CDR3 loop reads CATSRDSPGNTEAFF.

V and J are TRBV3-1 and TRBJ2-7; TCRdb's assignment of TRBD2 cannot be checked, as there is no DNA. The germline CDR1 and CDR2 sequences are LGHDT and YNNKEL (reference sequence). This CDR3 region has 16 residues. CDR3 protein: CASSPARGASTYEQYF.

The chain has TRBV21-1 and TRBJ2-7; TCRdb proposes TRBD1, but this gene call is untestable without DNA. TRBV21-1 is given as a pseudogene. The CDR3 loop spans 17 amino acids. CDR3: CASSTEEGTEVSYEQYF.

V is TRBV27 and J is TRBJ1-1; the D gene TCRdb calls, TRBD1, cannot be checked with no DNA. There are 15 residues in the CDR3. The germline V gene encodes CDR1 MNHEY and CDR2 SMNVEV (reference sequence). The CDR3 region is CASSLSGTGFTEAFF.

This CDR3 reads CASSLGGRYEQYF. The V gene is TRBV27, the J gene TRBJ2-7; TCRdb lists TRBD2, though no DNA is available to test this call. CDR3 length: 13 residues. Germline V gene data show CDR1 as MNHEY and CDR2 as SMNVEV (reference sequence).

The gene calls are TRBV29-1 and TRBJ2-1; the TRBD1 assignment by TCRdb is unverifiable without DNA. The CDR3 extends over 13 amino acids. Germline CDR1 and CDR2: SQVTM and ANQGSEA. Here the CDR3 reads CSAGTGFYDEQFF.

V and J are TRBV5-1 and TRBJ2-7; checking the TCRdb D call of TRBD2 is not possible without DNA. The CDR3 is made up of 15 amino acids. The V gene's germline CDR1 is SGHRS and CDR2 YFSETQ. CDR3 residues: CASGPHERFSYEQYF.

This chain connects TRBV20-1 to TRBJ2-1; with no DNA, the TCRdb D assignment of TRBD1 cannot be verified. There are 18 residues in the CDR3. Looked up from germline, CDR1 is DFQATT and CDR2 is SNEGSKA (reference sequence). CDR3: CSAGNRDRQIDAYNEQFF.

The chain links TRBV3-1 to TRBJ2-7; TCRdb's D gene call, TRBD1, goes unchecked for lack of DNA. Germline V lookup: CDR1 LGHDT, CDR2 YNNKEL (reference sequence). This CDR3 comprises 14 residues. CDR3 sequence reads: CASSPWGERNEQYF.

The chain uses TRBV7-9 and TRBJ2-7. CDR1 SEHNR and CDR2 FQNEAQ come from the germline V gene (reference sequence). This CDR3 has 13 residues. This CDR3 is CASNSLDSYEQYF. Full variable domain (remainder filled in from reference TRBV7-9 and TRBJ2-7): DTGVSQNPRHKITKRGQNVTFRCDPISEHNRLYWYRQTLGQGPEFLTYFQNEAQLEKSRLLSDRFSAERPKGSFSTLEIQRTEQGDSAMYLCASNSLDSYEQYFGPGTRLTVT.

V is TRBV21-1 and J is TRBJ1-4. TRBV21-1 is a listed pseudogene. The CDR3 runs to 12 residues. CDR3 sequence reads: CASSKAPEKRFF.

The V gene is TRBV5-1, the J gene TRBJ2-7; the TRBD1 assignment by TCRdb is unverifiable without DNA. Germline CDR1 reads SGHRS; CDR2 reads YFSETQ. CDR3 length: 12 amino acids. CDR3 region: CASWDSSYEQYF.

The CDR3 spells CASSQGLRLADEQYF. The chain uses TRBV4-1 and TRBJ2-4; TCRdb names TRBD2, which stays unverified in the absence of DNA. This CDR3 contains 15 residues. Germline CDR1 reads MGHRA; CDR2 reads YSYEKL.

The V call is TRBV15, the J call TRBJ2-3; TCRdb names TRBD1, which stays unverified in the absence of DNA. The CDR3 runs to 15 residues. Germline V gene sequence: CDR1 LNHNV, CDR2 YYDKDF (reference sequence). CDR3 amino acids: CATSTRTGPTDTQYF.

V usage is TRBV13 and J usage is TRBJ2-7; TCRdb names TRBD1, which stays unverified in the absence of DNA. Per the germline V gene, CDR1 is PRHDT and CDR2 is FYEKMQ (reference sequence). The CDR3 totals 14 residues. The CDR3 here is CASSTGDRAYEQYF.

The chain employs TRBV21-1 and TRBJ1-5. TRBV21-1 is reported as a pseudogene. The CDR3 length is 12 residues. This CDR3 is CASGKVDQPQHF.